This T cell receptor (beta chain) was retrieved from a study of blood T cell repertoires in COVID-19. At the level of the study: Sites in the United States, Italy and Spain provided acute and convalescent COVID-19 samples. Sources were T cells, B-cell-depleted T cells, or PBMCs; the material itself was cDNA or gDNA.

Trimming at V came to 5 bases and at J to 8 bases, leaving 8 bases not matched to a gene. The CDR3 spans 13 residues. The germline V gene encodes CDR1 SGHTA and CDR2 FQGNSA. The authors' processing: Nucleated cell number was recorded as an estimate derived from reference gene primer amplification. The method was immunoSEQ multiplex PCR; TCRdb's version includes in-frame clones alone and lacks a portion of them. Clone size and V and J calls were adopted from that table, with D and trimming inferred from the DNA. Of 110,000 to 150,000 clones in the sample, over 75% are singletons; the top ten hold about 5%.

This chain uses TRBV7-2 with TRBJ1-2; 7 nucleotides align to TRBD1. The receptor comes from a woman between 45 and 60 years old with acute or convalescent COVID-19. The sample was peripheral blood. CDR3 nucleotides: TGTGCCAGCAGCCCCCAGGGACAGTTAGGCTACACCTTC. The encoded protein is CASSPQGQLGYTF.